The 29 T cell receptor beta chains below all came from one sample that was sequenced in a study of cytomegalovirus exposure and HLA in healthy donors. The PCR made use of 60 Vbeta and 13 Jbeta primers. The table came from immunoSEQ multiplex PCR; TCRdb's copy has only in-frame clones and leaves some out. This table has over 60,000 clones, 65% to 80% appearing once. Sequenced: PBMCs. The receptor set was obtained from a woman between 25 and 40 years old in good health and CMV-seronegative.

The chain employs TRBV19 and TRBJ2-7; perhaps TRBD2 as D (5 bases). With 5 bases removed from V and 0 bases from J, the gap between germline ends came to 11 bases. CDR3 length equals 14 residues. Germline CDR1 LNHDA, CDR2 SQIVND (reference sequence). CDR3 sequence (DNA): TGTGCCAGTAGTGATCGGGGTGTCTCCTACGAGCAGTACTTC. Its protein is CASSDRGVSYEQYF.

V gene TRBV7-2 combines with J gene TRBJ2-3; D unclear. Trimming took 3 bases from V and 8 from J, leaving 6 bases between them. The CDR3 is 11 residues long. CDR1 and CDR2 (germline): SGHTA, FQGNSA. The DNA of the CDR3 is TGTGCCAGCAGCTTTGGCGGTACGCAGTATTTT. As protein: CASSFGGTQYF.

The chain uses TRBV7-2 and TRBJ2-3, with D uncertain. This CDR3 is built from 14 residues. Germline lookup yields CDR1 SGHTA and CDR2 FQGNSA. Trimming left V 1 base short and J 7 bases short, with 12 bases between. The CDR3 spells CASSLGEAAHTQYF. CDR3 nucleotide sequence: TGTGCCAGCAGCTTAGGAGAGGCGGCTCATACGCAGTATTTT. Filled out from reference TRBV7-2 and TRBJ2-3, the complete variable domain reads GAGVSQSPSNKVTEKGKDVELRCDPISGHTALYWYRQSLGQGLEFLIYFQGNSAPDKSGLPSDRFSAERTGGSVSTLTIQRTQQEDSAVYLCASSLGEAAHTQYFGPGTRLTVL.

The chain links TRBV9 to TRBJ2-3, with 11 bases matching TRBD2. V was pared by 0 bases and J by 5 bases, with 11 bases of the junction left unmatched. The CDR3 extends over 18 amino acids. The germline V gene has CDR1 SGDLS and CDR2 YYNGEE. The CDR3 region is CASSVGWVAGGQEDTQYF. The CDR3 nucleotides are TGTGCCAGCAGCGTAGGTTGGGTAGCGGGAGGGCAGGAAGATACGCAGTATTTT.

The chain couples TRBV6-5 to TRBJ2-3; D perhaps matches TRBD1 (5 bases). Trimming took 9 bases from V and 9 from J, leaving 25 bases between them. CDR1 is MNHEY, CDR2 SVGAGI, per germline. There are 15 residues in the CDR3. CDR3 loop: CASSLAHGASETQYF. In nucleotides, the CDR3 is TGTGCCAGTTCCCTCGCGCATGGGGCATCGGAAACGCAGTATTTT.

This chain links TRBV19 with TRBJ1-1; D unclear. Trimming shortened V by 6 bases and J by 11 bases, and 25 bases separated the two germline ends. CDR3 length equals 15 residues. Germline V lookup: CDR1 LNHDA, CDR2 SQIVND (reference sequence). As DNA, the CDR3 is TGTGCCAGTAGCGCCCCCGCGGCGACCTCCGGTAGGGCTTTCTTT. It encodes CASSAPAATSGRAFF.

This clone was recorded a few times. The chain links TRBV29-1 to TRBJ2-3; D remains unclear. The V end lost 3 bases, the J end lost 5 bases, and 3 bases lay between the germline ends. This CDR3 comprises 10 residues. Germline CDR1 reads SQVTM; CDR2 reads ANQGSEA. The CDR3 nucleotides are TGCAGCGTTGAGCGAGATACGCAGTATTTT. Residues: CSVERDTQYF.

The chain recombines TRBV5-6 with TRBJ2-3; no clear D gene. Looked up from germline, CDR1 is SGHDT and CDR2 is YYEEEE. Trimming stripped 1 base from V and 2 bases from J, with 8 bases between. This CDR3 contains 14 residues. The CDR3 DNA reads TGTGCCAGCAGCTTGAGAAGCGCCACAGATACGCAGTATTTT. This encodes CASSLRSATDTQYF.

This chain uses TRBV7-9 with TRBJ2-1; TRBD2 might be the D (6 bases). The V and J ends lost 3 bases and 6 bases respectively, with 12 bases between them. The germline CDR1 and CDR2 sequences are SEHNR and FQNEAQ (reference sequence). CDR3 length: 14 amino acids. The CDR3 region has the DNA TGTGCCAGCAGCTTGCTACGGGGGACCAATGAGCAGTTCTTC. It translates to CASSLLRGTNEQFF.

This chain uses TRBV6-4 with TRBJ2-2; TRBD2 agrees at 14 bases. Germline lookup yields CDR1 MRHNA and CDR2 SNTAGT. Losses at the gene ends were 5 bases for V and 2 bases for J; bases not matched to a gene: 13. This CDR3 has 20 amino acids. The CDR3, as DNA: TGTGCCAGCAGTAAATACCATCCGGGACTAGCGGGGGCAAACACCGGGGAGCTGTTTTTT. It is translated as CASSKYHPGLAGANTGELFF.

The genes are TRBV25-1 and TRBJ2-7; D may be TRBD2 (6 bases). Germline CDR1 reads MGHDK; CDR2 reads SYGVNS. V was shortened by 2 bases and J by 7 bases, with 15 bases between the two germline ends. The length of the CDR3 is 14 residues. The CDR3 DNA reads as TGTGCCAGCAGTGAACCCGGGAGTGTAAGTGAGCAGTACTTC. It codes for CASSEPGSVSEQYF.

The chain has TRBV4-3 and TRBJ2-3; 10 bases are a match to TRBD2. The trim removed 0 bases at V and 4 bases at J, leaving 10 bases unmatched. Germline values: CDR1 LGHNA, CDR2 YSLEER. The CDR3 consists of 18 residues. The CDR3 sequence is CASSQDVGLAGDADTQYF. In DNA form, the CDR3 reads TGCGCCAGCAGCCAAGATGTCGGCCTAGCGGGAGATGCAGATACGCAGTATTTT.

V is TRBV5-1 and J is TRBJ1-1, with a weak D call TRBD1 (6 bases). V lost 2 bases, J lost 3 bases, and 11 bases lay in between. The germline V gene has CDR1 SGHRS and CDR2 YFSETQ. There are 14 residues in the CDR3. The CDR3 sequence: CASSFGEGDTEAFF. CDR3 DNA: TGCGCCAGCAGCTTCGGGGAGGGGGACACTGAAGCTTTCTTT.

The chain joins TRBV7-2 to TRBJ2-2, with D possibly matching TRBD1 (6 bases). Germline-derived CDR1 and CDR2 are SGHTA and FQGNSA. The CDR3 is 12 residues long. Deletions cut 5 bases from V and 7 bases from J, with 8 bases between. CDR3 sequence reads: CASSLDSGELFF. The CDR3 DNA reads TGTGCCAGCAGCCTGGACAGCGGGGAGCTGTTTTTT.

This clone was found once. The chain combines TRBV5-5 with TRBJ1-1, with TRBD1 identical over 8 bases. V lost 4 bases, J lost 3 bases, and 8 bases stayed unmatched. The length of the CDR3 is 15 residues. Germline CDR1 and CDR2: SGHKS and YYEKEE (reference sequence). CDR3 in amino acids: CASSPQSDRDTEAFF. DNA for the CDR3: TGTGCCAGCAGCCCTCAGTCGGACAGGGACACTGAAGCTTTCTTT.

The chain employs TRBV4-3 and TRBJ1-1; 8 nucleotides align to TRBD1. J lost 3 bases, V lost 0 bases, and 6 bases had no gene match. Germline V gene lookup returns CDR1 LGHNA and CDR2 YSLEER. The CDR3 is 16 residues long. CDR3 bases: TGCGCCAGCAGCCAAGATCCGACAGGGGACTACACTGAAGCTTTCTTT. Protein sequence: CASSQDPTGDYTEAFF.

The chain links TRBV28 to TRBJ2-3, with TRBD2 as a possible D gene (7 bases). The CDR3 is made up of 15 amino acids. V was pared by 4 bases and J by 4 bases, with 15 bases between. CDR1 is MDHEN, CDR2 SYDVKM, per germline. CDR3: CASSYQGRAADTQYF. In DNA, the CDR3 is TGTGCCAGCAGTTACCAGGGGAGGGCCGCAGATACGCAGTATTTT.

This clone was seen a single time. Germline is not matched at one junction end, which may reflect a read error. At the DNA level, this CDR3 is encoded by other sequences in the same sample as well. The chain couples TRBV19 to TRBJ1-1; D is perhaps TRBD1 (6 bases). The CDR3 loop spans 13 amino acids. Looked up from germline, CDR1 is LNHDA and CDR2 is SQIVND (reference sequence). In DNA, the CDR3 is TGTGCCAGTGGAGGACAGATGAACACTGAGGCTTTCTTT. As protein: CASGGQMNTEAFF. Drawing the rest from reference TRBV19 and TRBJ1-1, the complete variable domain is DGGITQSPKYLFRKEGQNVTLSCEQNLNHDAMYWYRQDPGQGLRLIYYSQIVNDFQKGDIAEGYSVSREKKESFPLTVTSAQKNPTAFYLCASGGQMNTEAFFGQGTRLTVV.

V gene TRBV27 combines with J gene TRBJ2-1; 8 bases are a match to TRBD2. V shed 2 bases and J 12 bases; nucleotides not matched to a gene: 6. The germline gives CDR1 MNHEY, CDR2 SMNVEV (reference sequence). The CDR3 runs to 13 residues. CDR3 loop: CASSLRGRGGQFF. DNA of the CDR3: TGTGCCAGCAGTTTAAGGGGCCGGGGGGGGCAGTTCTTC.

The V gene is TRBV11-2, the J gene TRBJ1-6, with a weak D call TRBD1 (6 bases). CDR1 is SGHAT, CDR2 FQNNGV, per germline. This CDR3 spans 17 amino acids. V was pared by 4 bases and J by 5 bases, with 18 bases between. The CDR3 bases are TGTGCCAGCAGCTGGGGCTTGGGGGCTAGGAATAATTCACCCCTCCACTTT. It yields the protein CASSWGLGARNNSPLHF.

The chain's CDR3 is CASRRSDSRDHEQFF. The CDR3 region has the DNA TGTGCCAGCCGGAGGAGTGATAGCCGGGATCATGAGCAGTTCTTC. This chain connects TRBV6-1 to TRBJ2-1; D perhaps matches TRBD2 (5 bases). The germline CDR1 and CDR2 sequences are MNHNS and SASEGT. The CDR3 has 15 amino acids. Trimming shortened V by 8 bases and J by 8 bases, and 22 bases separated the two germline ends.

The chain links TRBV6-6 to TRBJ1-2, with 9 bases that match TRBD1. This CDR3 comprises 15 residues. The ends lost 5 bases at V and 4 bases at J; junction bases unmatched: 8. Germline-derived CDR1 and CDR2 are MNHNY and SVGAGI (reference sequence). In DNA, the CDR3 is TGTGCCAGCAGTCCCGGACAGGGGAGACTCTATGGCTACACCTTC. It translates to CASSPGQGRLYGYTF.

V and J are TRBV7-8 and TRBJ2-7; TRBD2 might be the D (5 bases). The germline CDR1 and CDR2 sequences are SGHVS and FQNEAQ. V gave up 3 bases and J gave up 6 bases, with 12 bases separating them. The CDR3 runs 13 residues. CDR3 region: CASSFLREGEQYV. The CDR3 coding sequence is TGTGCCAGCAGCTTCCTGAGGGAAGGCGAGCAGTACGTC.

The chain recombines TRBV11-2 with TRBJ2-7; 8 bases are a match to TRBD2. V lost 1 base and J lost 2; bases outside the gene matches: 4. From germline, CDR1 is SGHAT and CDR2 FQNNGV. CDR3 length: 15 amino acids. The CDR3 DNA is TGTGCCAGCAGCTTAGTGGCGGGAGGAGCCTACGAGCAGTACGTC. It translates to CASSLVAGGAYEQYV.

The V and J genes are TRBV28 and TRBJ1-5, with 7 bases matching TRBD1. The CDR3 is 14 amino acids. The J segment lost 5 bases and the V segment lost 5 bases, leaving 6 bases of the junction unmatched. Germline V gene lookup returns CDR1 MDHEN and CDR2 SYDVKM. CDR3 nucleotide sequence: TGTGCCAGCAGTCGTGGCAGGGGGTATCAGCCCCAGCATTTT. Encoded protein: CASSRGRGYQPQHF.

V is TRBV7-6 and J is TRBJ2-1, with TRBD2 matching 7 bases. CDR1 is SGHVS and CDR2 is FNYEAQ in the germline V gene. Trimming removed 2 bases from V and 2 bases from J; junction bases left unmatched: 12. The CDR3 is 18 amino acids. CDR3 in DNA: TGTGCCAGCAGCTTAACTGGGTTTTTGGCGGGGGCCTACAATGAGCAGTTCTTC. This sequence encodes CASSLTGFLAGAYNEQFF.

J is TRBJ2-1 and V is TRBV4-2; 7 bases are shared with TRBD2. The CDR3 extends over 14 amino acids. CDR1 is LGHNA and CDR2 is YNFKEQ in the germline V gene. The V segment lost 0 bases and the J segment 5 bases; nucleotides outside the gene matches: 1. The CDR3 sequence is CASSQDGLDNEQFF. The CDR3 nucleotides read TGTGCCAGCAGCCAAGATGGACTAGACAATGAGCAGTTCTTC.

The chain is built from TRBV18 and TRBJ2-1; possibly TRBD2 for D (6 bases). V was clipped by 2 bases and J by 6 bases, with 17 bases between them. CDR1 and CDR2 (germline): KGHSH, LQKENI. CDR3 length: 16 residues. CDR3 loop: CASSPGAGPGVNEQFF. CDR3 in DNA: TGTGCCAGCTCACCAGGTGCGGGCCCGGGGGTCAATGAGCAGTTCTTC.

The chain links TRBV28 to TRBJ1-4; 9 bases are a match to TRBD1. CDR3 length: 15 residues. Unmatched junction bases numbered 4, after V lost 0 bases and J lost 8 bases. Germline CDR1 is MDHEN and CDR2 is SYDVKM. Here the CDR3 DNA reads TGTGCCAGCAGTTTATGGGGGACAGGGAGGGAAAAACTGTTTTTT. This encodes CASSLWGTGREKLFF.